This passage covers 22 T cell receptor beta chains from one sample sequenced in a study of cytomegalovirus exposure and HLA in healthy donors. It was with 60 Vbeta and 13 Jbeta primers that the PCR ran. The assay was immunoSEQ multiplex PCR, and TCRdb's table has in-frame clones only and misses some. This sample yields 50,000 to 65,000 clones, of which under 85% are seen a single time; just over 50% belongs to the top ten. Sequencing used PBMCs. The receptors were gathered from a man aged 50 or older in good health and CMV-seropositive.

As regards this clone: It may be a read error: a sequence one base away is much more abundant. V and J are TRBV4-3 and TRBJ2-1; D is uncertain. CDR3 length equals 17 residues. The germline V gene has CDR1 LGHNA and CDR2 YSLEER. The CDR3 region has the DNA TGCTCCAGCAGCCAAGATATGATCGTACTCATCGACAATGAGCAGTTCTTC. Protein product: CSSSQDMIVLIDNEQFF.

This clone was seen only a few times. This specimen includes other DNA sequences encoding the same CDR3. The chain employs TRBV4-3 and TRBJ2-1; D unclear. Germline CDR1 LGHNA, CDR2 YSLEER. V dropped 1 base and J dropped 12 bases, with 25 bases sitting between them. There are 17 residues in the CDR3. The CDR3 coding sequence is TGCGCCAGCAGCCAAGCTATGATCGTAATAATCTACCATGCGCAGTTCTTC. Translating gives CASSQAMIVIIYHAQFF.

V usage is TRBV27 and J usage is TRBJ2-7; D is possibly TRBD1 (6 bases). From germline, CDR1 is MNHEY and CDR2 SMNVEV (reference sequence). This CDR3 has 13 amino acids. V was cut by 5 bases and J by 8 bases, with 16 bases left in between. The CDR3 DNA follows: TGTGCCAGCAGTACTTCCGGGACAAGGCAGCAGTACTTC. Translating it yields CASSTSGTRQQYF.

The chain recombines TRBV5-1 with TRBJ2-5, with 7 bases matching TRBD2. The germline V gene encodes CDR1 SGHRS and CDR2 YFSETQ. CDR3 length: 15 residues. Unmatched junction bases numbered 3, after V lost 0 bases and J lost 1 base. The CDR3 DNA reads TGCGCCAGCAGCTTGGGGCTAGCGGTCCAAGAGACCCAGTACTTC. This gives the protein CASSLGLAVQETQYF.

This clone was counted once. The J gene is TRBJ2-5, the V gene TRBV29-1; D perhaps matches TRBD2 (6 bases). The end of the DNA fits TRBJ2-7 better, so the J call may be wrong. The CDR3 has 14 residues. In germline, CDR1 is SQVTM, CDR2 ANQGSEA. The chain's CDR3 is CSVGGVVGPYEQYF. The DNA for the CDR3 is TGCAGCGTTGGCGGGGTAGTGGGCCCCTACGAGCAGTACTTC.

The chain is built from TRBV25-1 and TRBJ1-6, with 9 bases aligning to TRBD1. CDR1 is MGHDK, CDR2 SYGVNS, per germline. There are 15 residues in the CDR3. The J segment lost 10 bases and the V segment lost 3 bases, leaving 7 bases of the junction unmatched. The chain's CDR3 is CASSDTGQGLSPLHF. The CDR3 bases are TGTGCCAGCAGTGATACGGGACAGGGTTTGTCACCCCTCCACTTT.

The genes are TRBV9 and TRBJ2-7; 8 bases fit TRBD2. Germline V gene data show CDR1 as SGDLS and CDR2 as YYNGEE. With 0 bases clipped from V and 5 bases from J, the junction kept 7 bases outside the gene matches. The CDR3 is 15 amino acids. The CDR3 here is CASSVEGAGGDEQYF. The CDR3 DNA sequence: TGTGCCAGCAGCGTAGAAGGGGCGGGAGGCGACGAGCAGTACTTC. Full variable domain (remainder filled in from reference TRBV9 and TRBJ2-7): DSGVTQTPKHLITATGQRVTLRCSPRSGDLSVYWYQQSLDQGLQFLIQYYNGEERAKGNILERFSAQQFPDLHSELNLSSLELGDSALYFCASSVEGAGGDEQYFGPGTRLTVT.

This clone appeared many times. Only one base separates this from a far larger clonotype, so it likely reflects a read error. This chain connects TRBV4-3 to TRBJ2-1; D remains ambiguous. The germline gives CDR1 LGHNA, CDR2 YSLEER. This CDR3 contains 17 residues. The CDR3 nucleotides read TGCCCCAGCAGCCAAGATATGATCGTACTCATCTACAATGAGCAGTTCTTC. Its protein is CPSSQDMIVLIYNEQFF.

The V and J genes are TRBV6-5 and TRBJ2-7; D gene uncertain. Between the trimmed V and J ends, which lost 8 bases and 0 bases, there was a span of 11 bases. This CDR3 spans 13 amino acids. The germline V gene has CDR1 MNHEY and CDR2 SVGAGI. The CDR3 bases are TGTGCCAGCCAGCAGGTCAGCTCCTACGAGCAGTACTTC. This codes for CASQQVSSYEQYF.

The chain joins TRBV9 to TRBJ2-5; 7 nucleotides match TRBD2. Germline trimming cut 3 bases from V and 4 bases from J; bases unmatched to any gene: 6. Germline V gene lookup returns CDR1 SGDLS and CDR2 YYNGEE. This CDR3 is built from 14 residues. CDR3 sequence (DNA): TGTGCCAGCAGCGCAGCGGGGACGAGAGAGACCCAGTACTTC. It is translated as CASSAAGTRETQYF.

This clone has only a few counts. The V gene is TRBV18, the J gene TRBJ2-7; TRBD1 matches 10 bases. Trimming at V came to 3 bases and at J to 7 bases, leaving 12 bases not matched to a gene. The CDR3 has 16 amino acids. Per germline, CDR1 KGHSH and CDR2 LQKENI. The CDR3 loop reads CASSPNPGQGMREQYF. The CDR3, as DNA: TGTGCCAGCTCACCTAATCCGGGACAGGGGATGAGGGAGCAGTACTTC.

This chain joins TRBV7-3 and TRBJ2-1, with 11 bases lining up with TRBD2. This CDR3 is 16 amino acids long. V was clipped by 4 bases and J by 4 bases; unmatched bases: 6. CDR1 and CDR2 from the germline V gene are SGHTA and FQGTGA. The CDR3 DNA is TGTGCCAGCAGCTCACAGATAGCGGGAGGGTACAATGAGCAGTTCTTC. Its translation is CASSSQIAGGYNEQFF.

The rearrangement links TRBV14 to TRBJ1-4; perhaps TRBD1 as D (5 bases). The CDR3 sequence is 16 residues long. CDR1 and CDR2 from the germline V gene are SGHDN and FVKESK. Between the trimmed V and J ends, which lost 1 base and 7 bases, there was a span of 16 bases. DNA of the CDR3: TGTGCCAGCAGCCAAGGGGGCGGGACGCGGAGTGAAAAACTGTTTTTT. Residues: CASSQGGGTRSEKLFF.

V is TRBV7-8 and J is TRBJ1-4, with D uncertain. Per the germline V gene, CDR1 is SGHVS and CDR2 is FQNEAQ. There are 17 residues in the CDR3. V was pared by 1 base and J by 1 base, with 13 bases between. Here the CDR3 DNA reads TGTGCCAGCAGCTTAGGTTGGGGAGAGGGAACTAATGAAAAACTGTTTTTT. It specifies CASSLGWGEGTNEKLFF. The whole variable domain, filled in from reference TRBV7-8 and TRBJ1-4, reads GAGVSQSPRYKVAKRGQDVALRCDPISGHVSLFWYQQALGQGPEFLTYFQNEAQLDKSGLPSDRFFAERPEGSVSTLKIQRTQQEDSAVYLCASSLGWGEGTNEKLFFGSGTQLSVL.

The CDR3 nucleotides read TGTGCCAGCAGCCTGATCGCGGGGTCTAGCACAGATACGCAGTATTTT. Translating it yields CASSLIAGSSTDTQYF. The chain employs TRBV9 and TRBJ2-3, with D possibly TRBD2 on 6 matching bases. The V gene's germline CDR1 is SGDLS and CDR2 YYNGEE. The CDR3 runs 16 residues. Trimming removed 4 bases at V and 0 bases at J, with 15 bases between. The entire variable domain, with the rest obtained from reference TRBV9 and TRBJ2-3, is as follows: DSGVTQTPKHLITATGQRVTLRCSPRSGDLSVYWYQQSLDQGLQFLIQYYNGEERAKGNILERFSAQQFPDLHSELNLSSLELGDSALYFCASSLIAGSSTDTQYFGPGTRLTVL.

The chain links TRBV6-1 to TRBJ1-1; 9 bases are shared with TRBD1. This CDR3 region has 14 residues. V shed 5 bases and J 4 bases; nucleotides not matched to a gene: 5. Germline-derived CDR1 and CDR2 are MNHNS and SASEGT. The CDR3, as DNA: TGTGCCAGCAGTTCCCAGACAGGGGGCACTGAAGCTTTCTTT. Protein sequence: CASSSQTGGTEAFF.

The V gene is TRBV6-5, the J gene TRBJ1-6; D uncertain. The CDR3 length is 15 residues. The germline CDR1 and CDR2 sequences are MNHEY and SVGAGI. V was pared by 5 bases and J by 5 bases, with 13 bases between. The CDR3 protein is CASSQATMNNSPLHF. The CDR3 DNA follows: TGTGCCAGCAGTCAGGCAACAATGAATAATTCACCCCTCCACTTT.

This chain uses TRBV18 with TRBJ2-1; 11 positions match TRBD2. CDR1 is KGHSH, CDR2 LQKENI, per germline. The junction had 6 bases not matched to a gene; V was cut back by 2 bases and J by 6 bases. The CDR3 runs 16 residues. The CDR3, as DNA: TGTGCCAGCTCACCAACCTTAGCGGGAGGGGGCAATGAGCAGTTCTTC. Encoded protein: CASSPTLAGGGNEQFF.

The chain employs TRBV10-3 and TRBJ2-1, with D maybe TRBD1 (6 bases). Germline V gene data show CDR1 as ENHRY and CDR2 as SYGVKD. This CDR3 is built from 16 residues. Trimming removed 2 bases from V and 5 bases from J, with 16 bases in between. The CDR3 loop is CAISEGETGMDNEQFF. CDR3 in DNA: TGTGCCATCAGTGAGGGGGAAACAGGGATGGACAATGAGCAGTTCTTC.

The V gene is TRBV6-5, the J gene TRBJ2-7, with unresolved D. Germline lookup yields CDR1 MNHEY and CDR2 SVGAGI. The ends were cut back, 6 bases at V and 2 bases at J, with 14 bases in the middle. The CDR3 covers 14 residues. CDR3 in amino acids: CASRTESHTYEQYF. CDR3 in DNA: TGTGCCAGCAGAACAGAATCCCACACCTACGAGCAGTACTTC.

The CDR3 sequence is CASSLEGSSYNSPLHF. The CDR3 coding sequence is TGCGCCAGCAGCTTGGAAGGGAGCTCCTATAATTCACCCCTCCACTTT. The chain is built from TRBV5-1 and TRBJ1-6; no firm D call. Germline loops: CDR1 SGHRS, CDR2 YFSETQ. Deletions cut 0 bases from V and 0 bases from J, with 7 bases between. CDR3 length equals 16 residues.

The chain recombines TRBV5-6 with TRBJ2-7; tentative D call: TRBD2 (6 bases). Trimming cost V 3 bases and J 4 bases, with 11 bases left between them. Germline assignment: CDR1 SGHDT and CDR2 YYEEEE. The CDR3 contains 13 residues. The CDR3 DNA reads as TGTGCCAGCAGCTGGGATGCGGGATACGAGCAGTACTTC. The encoded protein is CASSWDAGYEQYF. The whole variable domain, filled in from reference TRBV5-6 and TRBJ2-7, reads DAGVTQSPTHLIKTRGQQVTLRCSPKSGHDTVSWYQQALGQGPQFIFQYYEEEERQRGNFPDRFSGHQFPNYSSELNVNALLLGDSALYLCASSWDAGYEQYFGPGTRLTVT.